The 5 T cell receptor beta chains in this list originate from one sample, sequenced in a study of OX40 agonist ivuxolimab in advanced cancers. Using immunoSEQ multiplex PCR, the repertoire was profiled, and TCRdb retains in-frame clones only, with some absent. The sample records 68,000 or so clones, 82% being singletons. The source was CD4+ or CD8+ T cells sorted from blood, collected in a trial of the OX40 agonist ivuxolimab. The origin of the receptors is an adult with an advanced solid tumor such as melanoma, head and neck, liver or kidney cancer.

The chain is built from TRBV10-1 and TRBJ1-5; no firm D call. The V end was cut by 5 bases, the J end by 9 bases, with 11 bases between. This CDR3 comprises 12 residues. The germline gives CDR1 WNHNN, CDR2 SYGVQD (reference sequence). CDR3 sequence reads: CASSSSGVPQHF. CDR3 coding DNA: TGCGCCAGCAGTTCCTCGGGAGTGCCCCAGCATTTT.

CDR3 nucleotides: TGTGCCAGCAGATCAGACTTGCGGGCCGAGCAGTACTTC. Its translation: CASRSDLRAEQYF. This sequence joins TRBV5-4 and TRBJ2-7, with D tentatively TRBD2 (5 bases). With 5 bases removed from V and 6 bases from J, the gap between germline ends came to 15 bases. Germline V CDR1 and CDR2: SGHNT, YYREEE (reference sequence). The CDR3 is made up of 13 amino acids.

In its sample, this clone was seen a few times. In DNA form, the CDR3 reads TGCGCCAGCAGCTCTGGATCACTACAAGAGACCCAGTACTTC. It codes for CASSSGSLQETQYF. The chain joins TRBV5-1 to TRBJ2-5; no reliable D call. This CDR3 region has 14 residues. V shed 3 bases and J shed 2 bases, with 11 bases lying between them. CDR1 SGHRS and CDR2 YFSETQ come from the germline V gene.

The V and J genes are TRBV13 and TRBJ1-2; D not certain. Deletions cut 7 bases from V and 3 bases from J, with 9 bases between. The CDR3 is 12 residues long. Germline CDR1 is PRHDT and CDR2 is FYEKMQ (reference sequence). Written as DNA, the CDR3 is TGTGCCAGCAAACTGGGAGACTATGGCTACACCTTC. It translates to CASKLGDYGYTF. Together with reference TRBV13 and TRBJ1-2, the CDR3 gives the full variable domain: AAGVIQSPRHLIKEKRETATLKCYPIPRHDTVYWYQQGPGQDPQFLISFYEKMQSDKGSIPDRFSAQQFSDYHSELNMSSLELGDSALYFCASKLGDYGYTFGSGTRLTVV.

This chain links TRBV19 with TRBJ1-5, with a possible D match to TRBD1 (5 bases). In germline, CDR1 is LNHDA, CDR2 SQIVND (reference sequence). This CDR3 has 15 amino acids. With 7 bases removed from V and 6 bases from J, the gap between germline ends came to 19 bases. CDR3 bases: TGTGCCAGTACCTCAGGGCAGGGCCCGGGTCAGCCCCAGCATTTT. Translation: CASTSGQGPGQPQHF.